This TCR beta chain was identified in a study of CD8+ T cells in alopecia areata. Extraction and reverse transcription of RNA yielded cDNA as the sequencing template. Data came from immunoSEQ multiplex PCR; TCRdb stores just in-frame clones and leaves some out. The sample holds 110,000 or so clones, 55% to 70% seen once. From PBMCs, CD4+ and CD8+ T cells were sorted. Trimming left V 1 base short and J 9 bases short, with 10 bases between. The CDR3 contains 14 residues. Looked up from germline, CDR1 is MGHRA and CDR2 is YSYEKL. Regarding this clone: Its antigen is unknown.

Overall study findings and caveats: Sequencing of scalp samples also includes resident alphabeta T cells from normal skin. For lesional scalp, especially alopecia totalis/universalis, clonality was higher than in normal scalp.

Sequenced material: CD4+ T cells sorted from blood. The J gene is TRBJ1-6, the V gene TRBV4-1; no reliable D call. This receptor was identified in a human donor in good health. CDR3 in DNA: TGCGCCAGCAGCCAAGCTGGGGAGAGTTCACCCCTCCACTTT. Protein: CASSQAGESSPLHF.